This T cell receptor (beta chain) was sequenced in a study of Ad26.COV2.S vaccination and SARS-CoV-2 variants. Points from the study as a whole: After vaccination, reports described spike-specific CD8+ and CD4+ T cell responses as showing substantial breadth.

The treatment here: over 15 received Ad26.COV2.S at low or high dose, single or two shots; about 5 received placebo; per-sample allocation not given. All samples were drawn on day 63, counting from the first vaccine or placebo injection. Data came from immunoSEQ multiplex PCR; TCRdb stores just in-frame clones and leaves some out. This repertoire shows 300,000 to 400,000 clones, 88% found once; its top ten account for around 6.6%. On this clone: What it binds is not known.

The CDR3 is made up of 15 amino acids. CDR1 is SGHVS and CDR2 is FNYEAQ in the germline V gene. V was shortened by 1 base and J by 7 bases, with 14 bases between the two germline ends. Sequenced here: peripheral blood, sampled in a trial of Ad26.COV2.S vaccine versus placebo. V and J are TRBV7-6 and TRBJ2-1; possibly TRBD2 for D (5 bases). This receptor was taken from a person between 18 and 65 years old who received the Ad26.COV2.S COVID-19 vaccine or a placebo. This CDR3 reads CASSLVAGRSNEQFF. The CDR3 region has the DNA TGTGCCAGCAGCTTAGTGGCGGGCAGAAGTAATGAGCAGTTCTTC.